The 21 T cell receptor beta chains listed next were all sequenced from one sample in a study of blood T cell repertoires in COVID-19. TCRdb's copy holds only in-frame clones and misses some; the assay was immunoSEQ multiplex PCR. This sample yields around 200,000 clones, of which approximately 80% are seen a single time; 6.5% to 8.5% belongs to the top ten. Material for sequencing was PBMCs or T cells enriched from blood (not recorded which). These receptors all stem from a woman between 40 and 55 years old with acute COVID-19.

The gene calls are TRBV4-2 and TRBJ2-3; 12 nucleotides match TRBD2. V gave up 2 bases and J gave up 0 bases; unmatched junction bases: 12. Germline V gene lookup returns CDR1 LGHNA and CDR2 YNFKEQ. The CDR3 loop spans 20 amino acids. The CDR3: CASSQPIRTSGEISTDTQYF. Written as DNA, the CDR3 is TGTGCCAGCAGCCAACCAATACGGACTAGCGGGGAGATAAGCACAGATACGCAGTATTTT.

The chain employs TRBV15 and TRBJ2-7; a weak D match, TRBD1 (5 bases). The germline gives CDR1 LNHNV, CDR2 YYDKDF (reference sequence). V was pared by 3 bases and J by 2 bases, with 8 bases between. The CDR3 covers 13 residues. CDR3 residues: CATSSPGPYEQYF. CDR3 coding DNA: TGTGCCACCAGCAGTCCAGGGCCCTACGAGCAGTACTTC.

The chain is built from TRBV29-1 and TRBJ1-4, with unresolved D. The CDR3 spans 15 residues. Germline V CDR1 and CDR2: SQVTM, ANQGSEA. Trimming took off 3 bases at V and 3 bases at J, with 14 bases between the two ends. CDR3 nucleotides: TGCAGCGTTGATGGTGGATTGAGGTCTAATGAAAAACTGTTTTTT. Amino acids: CSVDGGLRSNEKLFF.

The rearrangement uses TRBV4-3 and TRBJ1-4, with no clear D. V shed 1 base and J shed 4 bases, with 7 bases lying between them. The CDR3 extends over 14 amino acids. Germline lookup yields CDR1 LGHNA and CDR2 YSLEER. CDR3 DNA: TGCGCCAGCAGCCAAGTCCAGCGTAATGAAAAACTGTTTTTT. Translating it yields CASSQVQRNEKLFF.

This clone occurred a few times. V is TRBV9 and J is TRBJ1-1; a possible D gene is TRBD1 (5 bases). Trimming removed 4 bases at V and 8 bases at J, with 21 bases between. The length of the CDR3 is 15 residues. In germline, CDR1 is SGDLS, CDR2 YYNGEE. CDR3 sequence reads: CASSPRLIGVGEAFF. CDR3 DNA: TGTGCCAGCAGCCCCCGGCTGATAGGGGTGGGGGAAGCTTTCTTT.

The chain links TRBV25-1 to TRBJ2-5; TRBD1 might be the D (6 bases). The germline V gene has CDR1 MGHDK and CDR2 SYGVNS. With 3 bases removed from V and 5 bases from J, the gap between germline ends came to 13 bases. The CDR3 is 14 residues long. In DNA form, the CDR3 reads TGTGCCAGCAGTGAGGGGGCGGGTACCGAGACCCAGTACTTC. Protein: CASSEGAGTETQYF.

The V and J genes are TRBV5-5 and TRBJ2-5; no reliable D call. The CDR3 has 11 residues. CDR1 and CDR2 from the germline V gene are SGHKS and YYEKEE (reference sequence). V dropped 5 bases and J dropped 1 base, with 3 bases sitting between them. As DNA, the CDR3 is TGTGCCAGCAGACTCCAAGAGACCCAGTACTTC. Translated, it gives CASRLQETQYF.

The chain is built from TRBV27 and TRBJ1-6; 9 bases agree with TRBD1. The V gene's germline CDR1 is MNHEY and CDR2 SMNVEV (reference sequence). This CDR3 region has 15 residues. V trimming: 3 bases; J trimming: 7 bases; junction bases outside the gene matches: 4. The CDR3 bases are TGTGCCAGCAGTTTGGGGGACAGGGACAATTCACCCCTCCACTTT. It yields the protein CASSLGDRDNSPLHF.

This clone showed up just a few times. The V call is TRBV27, the J call TRBJ2-2, with 7 bases fitting TRBD1. Germline V CDR1 and CDR2: MNHEY, SMNVEV (reference sequence). CDR3 length: 20 amino acids. The junction had 18 bases not matched to a gene; V was cut back by 2 bases and J by 3 bases. CDR3 loop: CASSLGGRLAEGAYTGELFF. CDR3 DNA: TGTGCCAGCAGTTTAGGGGGCAGATTGGCAGAGGGGGCCTACACCGGGGAGCTGTTTTTT.

The rearrangement joins TRBV18 to TRBJ1-3; no definite D call. The V gene lost 2 bases and the J gene lost 0 bases, with 8 bases spanning the gap. From germline, CDR1 is KGHSH and CDR2 LQKENI. This CDR3 contains 15 residues. CDR3 in DNA: TGTGCCAGCTCACCAGACGGGAGCTCTGGAAACACCATATATTTT. As protein: CASSPDGSSGNTIYF.

CDR3 amino acids: CASSQGGGRPYEQYF. CDR3 sequence (DNA): TGTGCCAGCAGCCAAGGTGGGGGCCGCCCCTACGAGCAGTACTTC. The chain joins TRBV3-1 (or the pseudogene TRBV3-2) to TRBJ2-7; D perhaps matches TRBD1 (6 bases). The V end lost 1 base, the J end lost 2 bases, and 12 bases lay between the germline ends. CDR1 LGHDT and CDR2 YNNKEL come from the germline V gene (reference sequence). This CDR3 contains 15 residues.

This clone occurred once. The chain employs TRBV27 and TRBJ1-4, with 9 bases identical to TRBD1. V lost 6 bases to trimming and J lost 6 bases; unmatched junction nucleotides: 8. The CDR3 is made up of 15 amino acids. Germline V lookup: CDR1 MNHEY, CDR2 SMNVEV (reference sequence). The CDR3 here is CASREITGGYEKLFF. CDR3 sequence (DNA): TGTGCCAGCAGGGAAATAACAGGGGGCTATGAAAAACTGTTTTTT.

This clone was recorded once. The V gene is TRBV5-1, the J gene TRBJ2-5, with TRBD1 as a possible D gene (6 bases). Germline V lookup: CDR1 SGHRS, CDR2 YFSETQ. V was pared by 2 bases and J by 4 bases, with 15 bases between. CDR3 length: 15 amino acids. The CDR3 region has the DNA TGCGCCAGCAGCTTCCACAGGGATAGGGGAGAGACCCAGTACTTC. Its protein product is CASSFHRDRGETQYF.

The rearrangement uses TRBV6-4 and TRBJ2-3; the match to TRBD2 covers 9 bases. Trimming took 4 bases from V and 1 from J; bases not matched to a gene: 9. There are 17 residues in the CDR3. Germline CDR1 MRHNA, CDR2 SNTAGT. CDR3 loop: CASSAVAGASGTDTQYF. CDR3 DNA sequence: TGTGCCAGCAGTGCCGTAGCGGGGGCCTCCGGCACAGATACGCAGTATTTT.

The chain combines TRBV2 with TRBJ2-7; TRBD2 is a possible D gene (6 bases). CDR3 size: 12 residues. The V and J ends lost 6 bases and 6 bases respectively, with 12 bases between them. Germline V gives CDR1 SNHLY, CDR2 FYNNEI. CDR3 amino acids: CASRGGDLEQYF. CDR3 bases: TGTGCCAGCAGGGGGGGAGATCTCGAGCAGTACTTC.

The CDR3 nucleotides read TGTGCCAGCAGCCGACTAGTATCGGGGGAGCTGTTTTTT. Protein: CASSRLVSGELFF. The V gene is TRBV11-2, the J gene TRBJ2-2, with D possibly TRBD2 on 6 matching bases. This CDR3 comprises 13 residues. Between the trimmed V and J ends, which lost 5 bases and 8 bases, there was a span of 12 bases. Germline-derived CDR1 and CDR2 are SGHAT and FQNNGV.

The V and J genes are TRBV28 and TRBJ2-5; D perhaps matches TRBD1 (5 bases). CDR3 length equals 13 residues. The V and J ends lost 6 bases and 5 bases respectively, with 13 bases between them. Germline V CDR1 and CDR2: MDHEN, SYDVKM. CDR3 protein: CASSRPGYETQYF. CDR3 DNA: TGTGCCAGCAGCCGCCCAGGGTACGAGACCCAGTACTTC. Together with reference TRBV28 and TRBJ2-5, the CDR3 gives the full variable domain: DVKVTQSSRYLVKRTGEKVFLECVQDMDHENMFWYRQDPGLGLRLIYFSYDVKMKEKGDIPEGYSVSREKKERFSLILESASTNQTSMYLCASSRPGYETQYFGPGTRLLVL.

The gene calls are TRBV11-2 and TRBJ1-3; D is ambiguous. The CDR3 runs 14 residues. The V gene's germline CDR1 is SGHAT and CDR2 FQNNGV. V lost 6 bases and J lost 0, with 9 bases in between. The CDR3 bases are TGTGCCAGCAGAGCACTACCCTCTGGAAACACCATATATTTT. Translation: CASRALPSGNTIYF.

The chain uses TRBV30 and TRBJ2-2; 8 nucleotides match TRBD1. The CDR3 covers 15 residues. The V gene end was trimmed by 3 bases and the J gene end by 3 bases; junction bases not matched to a gene: 6. CDR1 GTSNPN and CDR2 SVGIG come from the germline V gene (reference sequence). The CDR3 coding sequence is TGTGCCTGGAGCAACAGGGGGTTTGACACCGGGGAGCTGTTTTTT. Protein product: CAWSNRGFDTGELFF.

The rearrangement joins TRBV5-5 to TRBJ1-4; weak D call: TRBD1 (6 bases). Germline assignment: CDR1 SGHKS and CDR2 YYEKEE (reference sequence). V shed 4 bases and J shed 8 bases, with 18 bases lying between them. The length of the CDR3 is 15 residues. The CDR3 sequence: CASSTGTSLGEKLFF. In DNA, the CDR3 is TGTGCCAGCAGCACCGGGACATCTCTCGGGGAAAAACTGTTTTTT.

This chain uses TRBV29-1 with TRBJ2-1, with a possible D match to TRBD2 (6 bases). The length of the CDR3 is 15 residues. CDR1 and CDR2 from the germline V gene are SQVTM and ANQGSEA. The germline V and J ends were trimmed by 7 bases and 5 bases, with 21 bases remaining between them. CDR3 sequence reads: CSAPRAGLLHNEQFF. The CDR3 DNA sequence: TGCAGCGCCCCGAGGGCGGGACTTCTGCACAATGAGCAGTTCTTC.